One sample yielded the 26 T cell receptor beta chains listed below, sequenced in a study of human T cells and chemical hapten exposure. Each CDR3 protein is one row after TCRdb ran MiXCR on the RACE reads. The sample has fewer than 40,000 distinct CDR3 sequences; roughly 5.5% are singletons. The time point here: healthy volunteer bleed at 6 weeks. The total RNA was obtained from whole blood that was not fractionated. The sample consisted of whole blood. Receptor source: a human donor in good health. Some clones in this sample may be carry-over from other donors' samples.

This clonotype was seen many times. The V call is TRBV20-1, the J call TRBJ1-1, with TRBD1 matching over 8 bases. Unmatched junction bases numbered 10, after V lost 5 bases and J lost 5 bases. Germline V gene sequence: CDR1 DFQATT, CDR2 SNEGSKA (reference sequence). The CDR3 sequence is 14 residues long. The CDR3 sequence is CSAYTGQGGTEAFF. CDR3 nucleotides: TGCAGTGCTTACACTGGACAGGGAGGAACTGAAGCTTTCTTT.

This clonotype has only a few counts. The chain combines TRBV19 with TRBJ1-2, with TRBD1 matching over 7 bases. This CDR3 has 16 amino acids. Germline V gene lookup returns CDR1 LNHDA and CDR2 SQIVND (reference sequence). The ends lost 3 bases at V and 2 bases at J; junction bases unmatched: 9. The CDR3 region is CASSIAGQDFNYGYTF. DNA for the CDR3: TGTGCCAGTAGTATTGCCGGACAGGATTTCAACTATGGCTACACCTTC.

This clonotype was seen a few times. The chain recombines TRBV3-1 with TRBJ1-2, with unresolved D. V was pared by 0 bases and J by 3 bases, with 11 bases between. The CDR3 has 15 residues. The germline gives CDR1 LGHDT, CDR2 YNNKEL (reference sequence). This chain's CDR3 is CASSQDVRAHYGYTF. In DNA, the CDR3 is TGTGCCAGCAGCCAAGACGTCCGGGCACACTATGGCTACACCTTC.

This clonotype was recorded at least ten times. The genes are TRBV6-1 and TRBJ1-5; D call uncertain. Germline V gene lookup returns CDR1 MNHNS and CDR2 SASEGT. This CDR3 contains 17 residues. Trimming took 8 bases from V and 5 from J, leaving 25 bases between them. CDR3 residues: CASSIGGQLAGYQPQHF. The CDR3, as DNA: TGTGCCAGCTCCATCGGTGGGCAGCTGGCAGGTTATCAGCCCCAGCATTTT.

Ten or more counts support this clonotype. The V gene is TRBV5-1, the J gene TRBJ1-4, with 7 bases identical to TRBD1. Germline CDR1 reads SGHRS; CDR2 reads YFSETQ. This CDR3 comprises 14 residues. The ends lost 4 bases at V and 8 bases at J; junction bases unmatched: 8. The CDR3 loop reads CASSPQGNGEKLFF. CDR3 bases: TGCGCCAGCAGCCCACAGGGGAATGGGGAAAAACTGTTTTTT.

The sample holds many counts of this clonotype. CDR3 DNA sequence: TGTGCCAGCAACCCAGGCCGCGGACTCACCACAGATACGCAGTATTTT. It encodes CASNPGRGLTTDTQYF. The gene calls are TRBV7-2 and TRBJ2-3, with D perhaps matching TRBD2 (5 bases). Germline CDR1 and CDR2: SGHTA and FQGNSA. V was shortened by 7 bases and J by 2 bases, with 19 bases between the two germline ends. The CDR3 runs to 16 residues.

This clonotype was seen ten or more times. V is TRBV28 and J is TRBJ2-1; unclear D gene. Trimming pared 2 bases from V and 0 bases from J, leaving 26 bases between. The CDR3 covers 21 residues. The V gene's germline CDR1 is MDHEN and CDR2 SYDVKM. Written as DNA, the CDR3 is TGTGCCAGCAGTTTACCCCTTTCTCGGACGGCCCCGAAGGCCTCCTACAATGAGCAGTTCTTC. This codes for CASSLPLSRTAPKASYNEQFF. The complete variable domain, with remaining parts taken from reference TRBV28 and TRBJ2-1, reads DVKVTQSSRYLVKRTGEKVFLECVQDMDHENMFWYRQDPGLGLRLIYFSYDVKMKEKGDIPEGYSVSREKKERFSLILESASTNQTSMYLCASSLPLSRTAPKASYNEQFFGPGTRLTVL.

This clonotype was recorded at least ten times. The chain is built from TRBV4-3 and TRBJ1-1; D ambiguous. Germline assignment: CDR1 LGHNA and CDR2 YSLEER. The V end lost 1 base, the J end lost 0 bases, and 3 bases lay between the germline ends. This CDR3 comprises 13 residues. For the CDR3, the DNA is TGCGCCAGCAGCCAAGTTGTGAACACTGAAGCTTTCTTT. Its translation: CASSQVVNTEAFF.

This clonotype was recorded many times. The rearrangement links TRBV12-5 to TRBJ1-5; TRBD1 might be the D (6 bases). CDR3 size: 18 residues. V gave up 0 bases and J gave up 2 bases, with 17 bases separating them. Germline-derived CDR1 and CDR2 are LGHNT and FRNRAP. For the CDR3, the DNA is TGTGCTAGTGGTTTGGTCTCCATTGAAGGGGGGGGCAATCAGCCCCAGCATTTT. This encodes CASGLVSIEGGGNQPQHF.

In its sample, this clonotype was seen a few times. The chain carries TRBV5-4 and TRBJ1-1; D may be TRBD1 (6 bases). Germline V lookup: CDR1 SGHNT, CDR2 YYREEE (reference sequence). The CDR3 consists of 16 residues. Trimming removed 6 bases from V and 0 bases from J, with 18 bases in between. The CDR3 bases are TGTGCCAGCATGAGCAGGGGTGCGAGCATGAACACTGAAGCTTTCTTT. Translation gives CASMSRGASMNTEAFF. Full variable domain (outside the CDR3, taken from reference TRBV5-4 and TRBJ1-1): ETGVTQSPTHLIKTRGQQVTLRCSSQSGHNTVSWYQQALGQGPQFIFQYYREEENGRGNFPPRFSGLQFPNYSSELNVNALELDDSALYLCASMSRGASMNTEAFFGQGTRLTVV.

This clonotype was seen at least ten times. The chain has TRBV6-1 and TRBJ2-5; D perhaps matches TRBD2 (5 bases). Germline lookup yields CDR1 MNHNS and CDR2 SASEGT. The CDR3 contains 14 residues. Trimming cost V 6 bases and J 4 bases, with 15 bases left between them. In DNA form, the CDR3 reads TGTGCCAGCAGAATCACCCGGGGTTCAGAGACCCAGTACTTC. It is translated as CASRITRGSETQYF.

This clonotype was seen ten or more times. V gene TRBV20-1 combines with J gene TRBJ2-3; 9 bases fit TRBD2. The length of the CDR3 is 15 residues. Germline CDR1 reads DFQATT; CDR2 reads SNEGSKA (reference sequence). V dropped 2 bases and J dropped 5; count of bases not matched to a gene: 8. The CDR3 DNA follows: TGCAGTGCTAGATGGGGGACTAGCACGATAGATACGCAGTATTTT. Its protein is CSARWGTSTIDTQYF.

This clonotype was counted many times. The chain has TRBV5-6 and TRBJ2-3; D is perhaps TRBD1 or TRBD2 (5 bases each). The CDR3 is 16 amino acids. The V gene lost 2 bases and the J gene lost 0 bases, with 13 bases spanning the gap. Per the germline V gene, CDR1 is SGHDT and CDR2 is YYEEEE. The CDR3 region is CASSLPRDQSTDTQYF. The DNA for the CDR3 is TGTGCCAGCAGCTTACCCCGGGACCAAAGCACAGATACGCAGTATTTT.

The chain recombines TRBV2 with TRBJ2-3, with 15 bases fitting TRBD2. This CDR3 is built from 14 residues. V trimming: 9 bases; J trimming: 5 bases; junction bases outside the gene matches: 3. Germline V gene data show CDR1 as SNHLY and CDR2 as FYNNEI. CDR3 loop: CASKGLAGGDTQYF. CDR3 DNA sequence: TGTGCCAGTAAGGGACTAGCGGGGGGAGATACGCAGTATTTT.

This clonotype was seen many times. The chain links TRBV5-1 to TRBJ2-2; 12 bases align to TRBD1. Trimming cost V 4 bases and J 3 bases; bases outside gene matches: 4. The CDR3 runs to 16 residues. Germline CDR1 SGHRS, CDR2 YFSETQ. CDR3 region: CASSPGTGGDTGELFF. The CDR3 DNA follows: TGCGCCAGCAGCCCCGGGACAGGGGGCGACACCGGGGAGCTGTTTTTT.

There are many counts of this clonotype. This chain joins TRBV30 and TRBJ2-7, with TRBD1 matching 9 bases. Losses at the gene ends were 5 bases for V and 6 bases for J; bases not matched to a gene: 11. The length of the CDR3 is 14 residues. The germline CDR1 and CDR2 sequences are GTSNPN and SVGIG (reference sequence). The CDR3 reads CAWAYRDRATEQYF. The CDR3 DNA is TGTGCCTGGGCCTACCGGGACAGGGCGACCGAGCAGTACTTC.

This clonotype was seen at least ten times. The V gene is TRBV20-1, the J gene TRBJ2-7, with D perhaps being TRBD1 or TRBD2 (5 bases each). The CDR3 covers 15 residues. V shed 4 bases and J shed 3 bases, with 19 bases lying between them. Germline CDR1 DFQATT, CDR2 SNEGSKA (reference sequence). CDR3 DNA: TGCAGTGCTATGATCCCGGGACGGCCGAACTACGAGCAGTACTTC. Translated, it gives CSAMIPGRPNYEQYF.

This clonotype was seen ten or more times. This chain links TRBV29-1 with TRBJ2-5; D gene uncertain. V was cut by 3 bases and J by 5 bases, with 13 bases left in between. This CDR3 contains 13 residues. CDR1 is SQVTM, CDR2 ANQGSEA, per germline. This CDR3 reads CSVDRAIRETQYF. The CDR3 bases are TGCAGCGTTGACCGGGCCATTCGGGAGACCCAGTACTTC.

This clonotype was found a few times. The rearrangement links TRBV28 to TRBJ1-2; 12 bases align to TRBD1. J lost 3 bases, V lost 6 bases, and 5 bases had no gene match. From germline, CDR1 is MDHEN and CDR2 SYDVKM. CDR3 length: 15 residues. The CDR3 DNA reads as TGTGCCAGCAGCGGGGGGACAGGGGGCTACTATGGCTACACCTTC. Amino acid sequence: CASSGGTGGYYGYTF.

This clonotype was seen ten or more times. This chain links TRBV25-1 with TRBJ2-7; maybe TRBD1 (5 bases). V gave up 4 bases and J gave up 1 base, with 23 bases separating them. CDR1 and CDR2 (germline): MGHDK, SYGVNS. The CDR3 is 18 amino acids. The CDR3 loop reads CASSGPVGAGALSYEQYF. As DNA, the CDR3 is TGTGCCAGCAGTGGTCCTGTAGGGGCAGGTGCCCTTTCCTACGAGCAGTACTTC.

This clonotype showed up just a few times. The chain links TRBV18 to TRBJ2-1; 8 positions agree with TRBD2. The CDR3 extends over 16 amino acids. J lost 9 bases, V lost 0 bases, and 10 bases had no gene match. Germline values: CDR1 KGHSH, CDR2 LQKENI. The CDR3 bases are TGTGCCAGCTCACCACCGGGCCTAGCGGGCGCGGGTGAGCAGTTCTTC. Translating gives CASSPPGLAGAGEQFF.

This clonotype has a count of ten or more. The chain couples TRBV4-3 to TRBJ1-3; D may be TRBD1 (5 bases). The CDR3 length is 15 residues. The germline V gene has CDR1 LGHNA and CDR2 YSLEER. V dropped 1 base and J dropped 3 bases, with 10 bases sitting between them. This CDR3 is CASSQGSGGGNTIYF. The CDR3 DNA is TGCGCCAGCAGCCAAGGGAGTGGGGGTGGAAACACCATATATTTT.

This clonotype was counted once. A read error is possible here, since a much larger clone lies one base away. J is TRBJ2-2 and V is TRBV30; D is uncertain. Trimming took 2 bases from V and 7 from J, leaving 8 bases between them. This CDR3 contains 12 residues. CDR1 and CDR2 from the germline V gene are GTSNPN and SVGIG (reference sequence). The CDR3: CAWSLYIGELFF. In DNA, the CDR3 is TGTGCCTGGAGTCTGTACATCGGGGAGCTGTTTTTT.

This clonotype has at least ten counts. CDR3 amino acids: CASSLWLSNYGYTF. In DNA form, the CDR3 reads TGTGCCAGCAGCCTTTGGCTTTCTAACTATGGCTACACCTTC. The chain uses TRBV3-1 and TRBJ1-2, with no clear D. Trimming removed 4 bases at V and 0 bases at J, with 9 bases between. Germline V gene lookup returns CDR1 LGHDT and CDR2 YNNKEL (reference sequence). The CDR3 consists of 14 residues.

This clonotype was counted many times. The chain is built from TRBV7-2 and TRBJ2-1; 9 bases are shared with TRBD2. The CDR3 has 15 residues. V was pared by 2 bases and J by 6 bases, with 5 bases of the junction left unmatched. Germline V lookup: CDR1 SGHTA, CDR2 FQGNSA. CDR3 bases: TGTGCCAGCAGCTTATCCCTAGCGGGGATCAATGAGCAGTTCTTC. Translating gives CASSLSLAGINEQFF. The full variable domain, its missing parts supplied by reference TRBV7-2 and TRBJ2-1, is GAGVSQSPSNKVTEKGKDVELRCDPISGHTALYWYRQSLGQGLEFLIYFQGNSAPDKSGLPSDRFSAERTGGSVSTLTIQRTQQEDSAVYLCASSLSLAGINEQFFGPGTRLTVL.

This clonotype was found many times. CDR3 residues: CASSGGATDTQYF. The CDR3, as DNA: TGTGCCAGCAGCGGGGGGGCCACAGATACGCAGTATTTT. The chain joins TRBV6-4 to TRBJ2-3, with 8 bases matching TRBD2. In germline, CDR1 is MRHNA, CDR2 SNTAGT. J was trimmed by 2 bases and V by 6 bases; bases with no gene match: 1. The CDR3 sequence is 13 residues long.